This T cell receptor (beta chain) came from a study of T cells in localized non-small cell lung cancer. Sequencing was performed with immunoSEQ multiplex PCR; in TCRdb, only in-frame clones are kept and a portion is missing. Among about 52,000 clones listed, around 90% were seen once. V dropped 4 bases and J dropped 10 bases, with 15 bases sitting between them. The CDR3 length is 14 residues. Germline lookup yields CDR1 SGHNT and CDR2 YYREEE (reference sequence). The sequence derives from a female donor with stage II lung adenocarcinoma. The chain has TRBV5-4 and TRBJ1-6, with D perhaps TRBD1 (5 bases). Material: PBMCs, obtained before any cancer treatment. CDR3 DNA sequence: TGTGCCAGCAGCCGGGGGGGTAACTTGTCACCCCTCCACTTT. Translating gives CASSRGGNLSPLHF. Drawing the rest from reference TRBV5-4 and TRBJ1-6, the complete variable domain is ETGVTQSPTHLIKTRGQQVTLRCSSQSGHNTVSWYQQALGQGPQFIFQYYREEENGRGNFPPRFSGLQFPNYSSELNVNALELDDSALYLCASSRGGNLSPLHFGNGTRLTVT.